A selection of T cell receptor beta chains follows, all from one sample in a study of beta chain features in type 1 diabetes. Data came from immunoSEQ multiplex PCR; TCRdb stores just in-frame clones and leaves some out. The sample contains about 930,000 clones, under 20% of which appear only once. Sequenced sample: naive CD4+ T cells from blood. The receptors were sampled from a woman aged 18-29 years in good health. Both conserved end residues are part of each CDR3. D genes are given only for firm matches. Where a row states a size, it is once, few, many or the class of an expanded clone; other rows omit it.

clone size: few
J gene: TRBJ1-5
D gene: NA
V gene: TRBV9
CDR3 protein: CASSVPDRIHQPQHF
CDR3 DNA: TGTGCCAGCAGCGTTCCCGACAGGATTCATCAGCCCCAGCATTTT

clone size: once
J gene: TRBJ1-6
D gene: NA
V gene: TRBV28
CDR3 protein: CASSLGGQGSYNSPLHF
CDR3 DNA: TGTGCCAGCAGTTTAGGAGGGCAGGGGAGTTATAATTCACCCCTCCACTTT

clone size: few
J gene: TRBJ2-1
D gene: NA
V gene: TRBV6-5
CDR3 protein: CASKGVYNEQFF
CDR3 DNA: TGTGCCAGCAAGGGCGTATACAATGAGCAGTTCTTC

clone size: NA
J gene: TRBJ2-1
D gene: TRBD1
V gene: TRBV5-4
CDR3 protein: CASSWAGTGFYNEQFF
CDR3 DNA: TGTGCCAGCAGCTGGGCCGGGACAGGTTTTTACAATGAGCAGTTCTTC

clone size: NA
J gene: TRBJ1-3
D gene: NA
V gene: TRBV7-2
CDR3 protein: CASSSRAAISGNTIYF
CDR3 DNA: TGTGCCAGCAGCTCCAGGGCAGCGATCTCTGGAAACACCATATATTTT

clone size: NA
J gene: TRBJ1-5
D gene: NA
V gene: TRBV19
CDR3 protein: CASRRQENSNQPQHF
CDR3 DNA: TGTGCCAGCCGCCGACAGGAGAATAGCAATCAGCCCCAGCATTTT

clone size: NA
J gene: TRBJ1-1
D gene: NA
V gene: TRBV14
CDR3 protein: CASRVSLNTEAFF
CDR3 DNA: TGTGCCAGCAGGGTGTCCCTGAACACTGAAGCTTTCTTT

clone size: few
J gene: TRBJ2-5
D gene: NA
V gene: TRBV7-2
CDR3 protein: CASEPRPASGETQYF
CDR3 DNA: TGTGCCAGCGAACCGCGCCCAGCTTCTGGGGAGACCCAGTACTTC

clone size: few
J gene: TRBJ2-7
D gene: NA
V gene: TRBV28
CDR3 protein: CAVGQPGASYEQYF
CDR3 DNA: TGTGCGGTTGGGCAGCCGGGGGCCTCCTACGAGCAGTACTTC

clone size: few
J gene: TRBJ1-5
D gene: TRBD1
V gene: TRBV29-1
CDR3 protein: CSVAGQGNQPQHF
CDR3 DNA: TGCAGCGTTGCCGGACAGGGGAATCAGCCCCAGCATTTT

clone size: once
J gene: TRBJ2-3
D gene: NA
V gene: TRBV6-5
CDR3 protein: CASSFFQSDTQYF
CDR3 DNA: TGTGCCAGCAGTTTCTTCCAATCCGATACGCAGTATTTT

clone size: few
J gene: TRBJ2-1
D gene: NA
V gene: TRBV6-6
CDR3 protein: CASSYSKRRGSWQFF
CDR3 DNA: TGTGCCAGCAGTTACTCGAAGCGTAGGGGTTCGTGGCAGTTCTTC

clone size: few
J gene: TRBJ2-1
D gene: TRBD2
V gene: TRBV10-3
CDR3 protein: CAIKLAVGDNEQFF
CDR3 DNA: TGTGCCATTAAACTAGCGGTGGGGGACAATGAGCAGTTCTTC

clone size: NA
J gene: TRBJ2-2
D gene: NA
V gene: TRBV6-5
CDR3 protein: CAAGRLGSGELFF
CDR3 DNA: TGTGCCGCGGGCCGTCTCGGTTCCGGGGAGCTGTTTTTT

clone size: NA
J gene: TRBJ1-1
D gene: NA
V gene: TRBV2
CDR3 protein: CASRAPEAFF
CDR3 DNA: TGTGCCAGCAGGGCCCCTGAAGCTTTCTTT

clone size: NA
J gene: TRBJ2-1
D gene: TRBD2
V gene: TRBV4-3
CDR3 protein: CASSQGTSGNFEQFF
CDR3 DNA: TGCGCCAGCAGCCAAGGGACTAGCGGGAATTTCGAGCAGTTCTTC

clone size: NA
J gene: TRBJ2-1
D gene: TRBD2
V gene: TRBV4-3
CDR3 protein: CASSQRRTSGSGSYNEQFF
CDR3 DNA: TGCGCCAGCAGCCAACGTAGGACTAGCGGTTCCGGCTCCTACAATGAGCAGTTCTTC

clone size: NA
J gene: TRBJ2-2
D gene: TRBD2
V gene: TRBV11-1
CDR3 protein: CASRDPGLAGDTGELFF
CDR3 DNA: TGTGCCAGCAGGGACCCGGGACTAGCGGGAGACACCGGGGAGCTGTTTTTT

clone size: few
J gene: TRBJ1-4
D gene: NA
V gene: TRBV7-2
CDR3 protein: CASSLTARGNEKLFF
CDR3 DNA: TGTGCCAGCAGCTTAACAGCTAGGGGGAACGAAAAACTGTTTTTT

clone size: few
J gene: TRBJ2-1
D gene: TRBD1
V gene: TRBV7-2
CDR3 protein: CASSLRRTGVVEQFF
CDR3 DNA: TGTGCCAGCAGCCTCCGACGGACAGGGGTAGTTGAGCAGTTCTTC

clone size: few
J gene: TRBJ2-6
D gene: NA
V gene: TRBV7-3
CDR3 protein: CASSLQGGGANVLTF
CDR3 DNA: TGTGCCAGCAGCTTACAGGGTGGCGGGGCCAACGTCCTGACTTTC

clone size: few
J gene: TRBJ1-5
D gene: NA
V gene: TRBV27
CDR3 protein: CASSFGRGQPQHF
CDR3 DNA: TGTGCCAGCAGTTTTGGAAGGGGACAGCCCCAGCATTTT

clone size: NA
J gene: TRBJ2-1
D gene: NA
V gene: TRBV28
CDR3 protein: CASSTVTRLKQFF
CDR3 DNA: TGTGCCAGCAGTACCGTTACTCGCTTAAAGCAGTTCTTC

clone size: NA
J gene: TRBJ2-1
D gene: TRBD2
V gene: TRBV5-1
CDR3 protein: CASSPRTSGSSYNEQFF
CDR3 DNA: TGCGCCAGCAGCCCTCGGACTAGCGGGAGTTCCTACAATGAGCAGTTCTTC

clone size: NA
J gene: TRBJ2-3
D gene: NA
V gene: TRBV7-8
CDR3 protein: CASSFADGDTQYF
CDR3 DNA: TGTGCCAGCAGCTTCGCCGACGGAGATACGCAGTATTTT

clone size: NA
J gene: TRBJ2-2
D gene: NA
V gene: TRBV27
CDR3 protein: CASSPRLAGELFF
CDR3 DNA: TGTGCCAGCAGTCCCCGACTCGCCGGGGAGCTGTTTTTT

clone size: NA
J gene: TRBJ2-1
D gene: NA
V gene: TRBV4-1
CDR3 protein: CASTRGSGHYNEQFF
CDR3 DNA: TGCGCCAGCACTCGGGGTTCAGGGCACTACAATGAGCAGTTCTTC

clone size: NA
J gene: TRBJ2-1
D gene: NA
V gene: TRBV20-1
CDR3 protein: CSARALNEQFF
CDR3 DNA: TGCAGTGCTAGAGCCTTAAATGAGCAGTTCTTC

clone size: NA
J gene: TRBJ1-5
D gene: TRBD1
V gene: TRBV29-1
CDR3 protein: CSVVSGGNQPQHF
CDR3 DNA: TGCAGCGTTGTATCAGGGGGAAATCAGCCCCAGCATTTT

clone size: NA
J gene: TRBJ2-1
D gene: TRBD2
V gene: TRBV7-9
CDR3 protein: CATEGTSGSRNEQFF
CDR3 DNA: TGTGCCACCGAAGGAACTAGCGGGAGTAGGAATGAGCAGTTCTTC

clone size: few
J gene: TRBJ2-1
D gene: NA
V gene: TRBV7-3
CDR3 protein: CASSLTGLRDEQFF
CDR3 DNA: TGTGCCAGCAGCTTAACAGGCCTTAGGGATGAGCAGTTCTTC

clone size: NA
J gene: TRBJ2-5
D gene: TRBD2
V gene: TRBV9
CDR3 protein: CASSVAIPPDGGSGSLLRAQYF
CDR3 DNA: TGTGCCAGCAGCGTAGCCATCCCACCCGATGGAGGGAGCGGGAGTCTTCTACGGGCCCAGTACTTC

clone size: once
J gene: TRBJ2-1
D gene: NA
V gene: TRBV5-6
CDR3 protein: CASSLYAQWDEQFF
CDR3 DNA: TGTGCCAGCAGCTTGTATGCTCAATGGGATGAGCAGTTCTTC

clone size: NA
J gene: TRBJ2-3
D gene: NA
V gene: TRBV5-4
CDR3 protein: CASSNLGGGHVDTQYF
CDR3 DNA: TGTGCCAGCAGCAACCTAGGGGGGGGCCATGTAGATACGCAGTATTTT

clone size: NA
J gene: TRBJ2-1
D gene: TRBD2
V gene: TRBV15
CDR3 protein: CATSRPGLAGGLNYEQFF
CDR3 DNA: TGTGCCACCAGCAGACCCGGACTAGCGGGAGGGCTAAACTATGAGCAGTTCTTC

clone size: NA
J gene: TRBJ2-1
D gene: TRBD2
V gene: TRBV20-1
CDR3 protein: CSADRGGRMFF
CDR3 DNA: TGCAGTGCCGATAGAGGCGGGAGGATGTTCTTC

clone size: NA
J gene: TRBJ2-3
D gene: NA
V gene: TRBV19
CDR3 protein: CASKRREAEDTQYF
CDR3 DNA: TGTGCCAGTAAGAGGAGGGAAGCTGAAGATACGCAGTATTTT

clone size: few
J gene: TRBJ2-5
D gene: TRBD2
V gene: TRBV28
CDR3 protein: CASRHLAGGQETQYF
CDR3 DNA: TGTGCCAGCAGGCACCTAGCGGGAGGTCAAGAGACCCAGTACTTC

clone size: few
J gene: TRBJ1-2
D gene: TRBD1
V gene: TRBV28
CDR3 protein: CASSFAGTGGESGYTF
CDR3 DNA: TGTGCCAGCAGTTTCGCGGGGACAGGGGGCGAAAGTGGCTACACCTTC

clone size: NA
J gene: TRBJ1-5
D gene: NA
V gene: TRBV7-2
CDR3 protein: CASSLWGGNQPQHF
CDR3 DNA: TGTGCCAGCAGCTTGTGGGGAGGGAATCAGCCCCAGCATTTT

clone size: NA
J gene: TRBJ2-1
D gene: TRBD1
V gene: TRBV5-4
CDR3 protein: CASRHSPGQGNEQFF
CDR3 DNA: TGTGCCAGCAGACATAGTCCGGGACAGGGCAATGAGCAGTTCTTC

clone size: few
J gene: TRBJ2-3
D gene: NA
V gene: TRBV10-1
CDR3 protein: CASSPGDRTDTQYF
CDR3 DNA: TGCGCCAGCAGTCCAGGAGATCGCACAGATACGCAGTATTTT

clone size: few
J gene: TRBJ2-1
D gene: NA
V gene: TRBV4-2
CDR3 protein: CASSQQFGEGGRNEQFF
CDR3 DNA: TGTGCCAGCAGCCAACAATTTGGAGAGGGCGGTAGGAATGAGCAGTTCTTC

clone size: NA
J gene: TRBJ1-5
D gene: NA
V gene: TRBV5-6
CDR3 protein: CASSSQGFGNQPQHF
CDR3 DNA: TGTGCCAGCAGCTCGCAGGGGTTTGGCAATCAGCCCCAGCATTTT

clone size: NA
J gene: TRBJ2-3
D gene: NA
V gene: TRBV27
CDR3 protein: CASSLFGTSTDTQYF
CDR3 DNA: TGTGCCAGCAGTTTATTCGGCACTAGCACAGATACGCAGTATTTT

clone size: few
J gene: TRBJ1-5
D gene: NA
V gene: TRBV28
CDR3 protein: CASSSTGRSPQHF
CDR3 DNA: TGTGCCAGCAGCTCAACTGGTCGATCGCCCCAGCATTTT

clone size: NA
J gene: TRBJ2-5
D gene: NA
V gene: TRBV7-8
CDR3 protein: CASSLARISRPPSQYF
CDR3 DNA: TGTGCCAGCAGCTTAGCGCGAATATCTAGGCCACCGAGCCAGTACTTC

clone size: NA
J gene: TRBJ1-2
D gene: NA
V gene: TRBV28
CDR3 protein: CASSLVRALYGYTF
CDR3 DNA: TGTGCCAGCAGTTTGGTCAGGGCACTCTATGGCTACACCTTC

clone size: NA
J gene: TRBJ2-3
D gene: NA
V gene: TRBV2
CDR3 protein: CASSEVLGYTQYF
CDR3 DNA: TGTGCCAGCAGTGAAGTGCTCGGGTATACGCAGTATTTT

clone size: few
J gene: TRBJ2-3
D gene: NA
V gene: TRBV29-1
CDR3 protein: CSGGPTDTQYF
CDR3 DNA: TGCAGCGGGGGGCCCACAGATACGCAGTATTTT

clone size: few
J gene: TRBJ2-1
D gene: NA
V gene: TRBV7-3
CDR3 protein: CASSLRTYNEQFF
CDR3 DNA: TGTGCCAGCAGCTTGCGAACCTACAATGAGCAGTTCTTC

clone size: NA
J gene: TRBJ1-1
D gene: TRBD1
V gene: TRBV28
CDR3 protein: CASRFPLDRASTEAFF
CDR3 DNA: TGTGCCAGCAGGTTCCCGTTAGACAGGGCAAGCACTGAAGCTTTCTTT

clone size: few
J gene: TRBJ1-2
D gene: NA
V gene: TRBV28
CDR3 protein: CASSLWDGTAYGYTF
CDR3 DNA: TGTGCCAGCAGTTTATGGGACGGGACGGCCTATGGCTACACCTTC

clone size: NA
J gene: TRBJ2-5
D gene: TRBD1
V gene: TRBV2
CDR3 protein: CASMGDRQETQYF
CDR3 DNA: TGTGCCAGCATGGGGGACAGGCAAGAGACCCAGTACTTC